A selection of T cell receptor beta chains follows, all from one sample in a study of OX40 agonist ivuxolimab in advanced cancers. Clones were sequenced by immunoSEQ multiplex PCR, and TCRdb holds only the in-frame ones, with some missing. The sample holds more than 65,000 clones; more than 85% are singletons and the top ten take around 0.31%. The sample here was CD4+ or CD8+ T cells sorted from blood, taken in a trial of the OX40 agonist ivuxolimab. The source of these receptors is an adult with an advanced solid tumor such as melanoma, head and neck, liver or kidney cancer. The CDR3 runs from the conserved cysteine through the conserved F or W. A D gene is named only where the DNA matches it firmly. Some rows have no size entry. The others give once, few or many, or a class for an expanded clone.

CASSALAASYNEQFF | TGTGCCAGCAGCGCACTAGCGGCCTCCTACAATGAGCAGTTCTTC | TRBD2 | once | TRBJ2-1 | 15 | TRBV7-9
CASSLGQVSNQPQHF | TGTGCCAGCAGCTTGGGTCAGGTCTCCAATCAGCCCCAGCATTTT | NA | NA | TRBJ1-5 | 15 | TRBV5-5
CASSLLAGGPNEQFF | TGTGCCAGCAGCCTATTAGCGGGAGGGCCTAATGAGCAGTTCTTC | TRBD2 | NA | TRBJ2-1 | 15 | TRBV7-3
CASSSRPGGPYEQYF | TGTGCCAGCAGTTCAAGACCAGGAGGACCCTACGAGCAGTACTTC | NA | NA | TRBJ2-7 | 15 | TRBV6-5
CASSQRAQSYNEQFF | TGTGCCAGTAGTCAGCGGGCACAGTCCTACAATGAGCAGTTCTTC | NA | once | TRBJ2-1 | 15 | TRBV19
CASSDTSGSQETQYF | TGTGCCAGCAGCGATACTAGCGGGAGTCAAGAGACCCAGTACTTC | TRBD2 | NA | TRBJ2-5 | 15 | TRBV7-6
CASSSPGQANSPLHF | TGTGCCAGCAGCTCCCCGGGACAGGCGAATTCACCCCTCCACTTT | TRBD1 | NA | TRBJ1-6 | 15 | TRBV7-9
CASSLARLAHNEQFF | TGCGCCAGCAGCTTGGCACGACTAGCCCACAATGAGCAGTTCTTC | TRBD2 | once | TRBJ2-1 | 15 | TRBV5-1
CAWTSGLSTDTQYF | TGTGCCTGGACTAGCGGGCTTAGCACAGATACGCAGTATTTT | TRBD2 | NA | TRBJ2-3 | 14 | TRBV30
CSAFVGGSGEQYF | TGCAGCGCCTTCGTAGGTGGCTCCGGCGAGCAGTACTTC | NA | NA | TRBJ2-7 | 13 | TRBV29-1
CASSRRQGAQIVSGELFF | TGTGCCAGCAGCCGAAGACAGGGGGCGCAAATAGTTTCCGGGGAGCTGTTTTTT | TRBD1 | NA | TRBJ2-2 | 18 | TRBV5-5
CATSRASGIAYNEQFF | TGTGCCACCTCAAGGGCTAGCGGGATCGCTTACAATGAGCAGTTCTTC | TRBD2 | NA | TRBJ2-1 | 16 | TRBV2
CASSPPGQLGSDYGYTF | TGTGCCAGCAGCCCCCCGGGACAGTTAGGATCGGACTATGGCTACACCTTC | TRBD1 | NA | TRBJ1-2 | 17 | TRBV9
CASAATGDGYTF | TGTGCCAGTGCCGCTACAGGGGATGGCTACACCTTC | TRBD1 | few | TRBJ1-2 | 12 | TRBV28
CASSYLNSNTGELFF | TGTGCCAGCAGTTACCTAAACTCGAACACCGGGGAGCTGTTTTTT | NA | NA | TRBJ2-2 | 15 | TRBV6-6
CASSTTGTDTQYF | TGTGCCAGTAGTACCACAGGGACAGATACGCAGTATTTT | NA | NA | TRBJ2-3 | 13 | TRBV19
CATRKWGQQETQYF | TGTGCCACTCGAAAATGGGGACAGCAAGAGACCCAGTACTTC | TRBD1 | NA | TRBJ2-5 | 14 | TRBV19
CASSLDGGQPNEKLFF | TGCGCCAGCAGCTTGGATGGGGGGCAGCCTAATGAAAAACTGTTTTTT | NA | NA | TRBJ1-4 | 16 | TRBV5-1
CATSREGPSNQPQHF | TGTGCCACCAGCAGAGAGGGACCTAGCAATCAGCCCCAGCATTTT | NA | NA | TRBJ1-5 | 15 | TRBV15
CASSVEDTQYF | TGTGCCAGCAGCGTTGAAGATACGCAGTATTTT | NA | NA | TRBJ2-3 | 11 | TRBV9
CSVHGLASGNEQFF | TGCAGCGTACACGGACTAGCGAGTGGGAATGAGCAGTTCTTC | TRBD2 | few | TRBJ2-1 | 14 | TRBV29-1
CASSRLGNQPQHF | TGTGCCAGCAGTCGACTGGGCAATCAGCCCCAGCATTTT | NA | NA | TRBJ1-5 | 13 | TRBV28
CASSFSGGPSSPLHF | TGTGCCAGCAGTTTTTCGGGGGGACCGAGTTCACCCCTCCACTTT | NA | NA | TRBJ1-6 | 15 | TRBV28
CASSRTSGTYEQYF | TGTGCCAGCAGTCGGACTAGCGGGACCTACGAGCAGTACTTC | TRBD2 | NA | TRBJ2-7 | 14 | TRBV9
CASRQGNTGELFF | TGTGCCAGTAGGCAGGGGAACACCGGGGAGCTGTTTTTT | NA | NA | TRBJ2-2 | 13 | TRBV19
CAISGGGTSNEKLFF | TGTGCCATCTCTGGCGGGGGCACGTCTAATGAAAAACTGTTTTTT | NA | NA | TRBJ1-4 | 15 | TRBV10-3
CSVEGDLRDTQYF | TGCAGCGTTGAAGGCGACCTACGAGATACGCAGTATTTT | NA | once | TRBJ2-3 | 13 | TRBV29-1
CASSSLAGVADTQYF | TGCGCCAGCAGCTCATTAGCGGGAGTTGCAGATACGCAGTATTTT | TRBD2 | NA | TRBJ2-3 | 15 | TRBV5-1
CASSSPGQGYSNQPQHF | TGTGCCAGCAGTAGCCCGGGACAGGGGTATAGCAATCAGCCCCAGCATTTT | TRBD1 | NA | TRBJ1-5 | 17 | TRBV2
CASSVRGLAGDTQYF | TGTGCCAGCAGTGTAAGAGGACTAGCGGGAGATACCCAGTACTTC | TRBD2 | NA | TRBJ2-5 | 15 | TRBV2
CASTWSRSNRDEQFF | TGTGCCAGCACCTGGAGCAGGAGCAACAGGGATGAGCAGTTCTTC | NA | NA | TRBJ2-1 | 15 | TRBV5-4
CASSLIALPPKGDTQYF | TGTGCCAGCAGCTTAATCGCTTTGCCCCCAAAGGGGGATACGCAGTATTTT | NA | NA | TRBJ2-3 | 17 | TRBV7-3
CASSPATMKQFF | TGTGCCAGTTCCCCGGCTACAATGAAGCAGTTCTTC | NA | NA | TRBJ2-1 | 12 | TRBV19
CSALDYNEQFF | TGCAGTGCTCTGGACTACAATGAGCAGTTCTTC | NA | NA | TRBJ2-1 | 11 | TRBV20-1
CASRLGQSGAGYTF | TGTGCCAGCAGACTAGGACAATCCGGGGCTGGCTACACCTTC | NA | NA | TRBJ1-2 | 14 | TRBV28
CAIRGAGSGTGELFF | TGTGCCATCAGGGGGGCGGGGTCAGGCACCGGGGAGCTGTTTTTT | NA | NA | TRBJ2-2 | 15 | TRBV10-3
CASMGLRRANQPQHF | TGTGCCAGCATGGGTCTCCGTAGGGCTAATCAGCCCCAGCATTTT | NA | NA | TRBJ1-5 | 15 | TRBV6-1
CAWGRGRRFFEQYF | TGTGCCTGGGGCAGGGGGCGGCGGTTTTTCGAGCAGTACTTC | TRBD1 | NA | TRBJ2-7 | 14 | TRBV30
CASSFNRVTGELFF | TGTGCCAGCAGCTTTAACAGGGTCACCGGGGAGCTGTTTTTT | NA | NA | TRBJ2-2 | 14 | TRBV5-4
CASSRYLGVGEKLFF | TGTGCCAGCAGCCGATACCTGGGTGTAGGTGAAAAACTGTTTTTT | NA | NA | TRBJ1-4 | 15 | TRBV21-1
CASSLWTSSYGYTF | TGTGCCAGCAGCCTATGGACATCGTCCTATGGCTACACCTTC | NA | NA | TRBJ1-2 | 14 | TRBV13
CASRKDKAYEQYF | TGTGCCAGCAGGAAGGACAAAGCCTACGAGCAGTACTTC | NA | NA | TRBJ2-7 | 13 | TRBV2
CASSHDRSYGYTF | TGTGCCAGCAGCCACGACAGGTCCTATGGCTACACCTTC | NA | NA | TRBJ1-2 | 13 | TRBV7-9
CAVPGTTNYGYTF | TGTGCCGTACCCGGGACCACTAACTATGGCTACACCTTC | NA | few | TRBJ1-2 | 13 | TRBV2
CAWSGLQAEAFF | TGTGCCTGGAGTGGCCTTCAGGCTGAAGCTTTCTTT | NA | NA | TRBJ1-1 | 12 | TRBV30
CSAMASGVAKNIQYF | TGCAGCGCAATGGCTAGCGGAGTAGCCAAAAACATTCAGTACTTC | TRBD2 | NA | TRBJ2-4 | 15 | TRBV29-1
CASSYTTGSGGYTF | TGTGCCAGCAGTTACACGACAGGGTCTGGTGGCTACACCTTC | TRBD1 | NA | TRBJ1-2 | 14 | TRBV6-6
CASSDHGTLLYEQYF | TGTGCCAGCAGTGATCACGGGACACTACTCTACGAGCAGTACTTC | NA | NA | TRBJ2-7 | 15 | TRBV25-1
CASILDRDYEQYF | NA | NA | NA | TRBJ2-7 | 13 | TRBV10-1
CASSLGNGGIYGYTF | TGTGCCAGCAGCTTGGGGAATGGTGGAATCTATGGCTACACCTTC | NA | NA | TRBJ1-2 | 15 | TRBV5-6
CASRQDSTGNYGYTF | TGTGCCAGCCGCCAGGACTCGACCGGTAACTATGGCTACACCTTC | NA | NA | TRBJ1-2 | 15 | TRBV2
CASSLGGSPDTQYF | TGTGCCAGCAGTTTAGGGGGGAGCCCAGATACGCAGTATTTT | NA | once | TRBJ2-3 | 14 | TRBV28
CASSGRTDHNSPLHF | TGTGCCAGCAGTGGCCGGACAGACCATAATTCACCCCTCCACTTT | NA | NA | TRBJ1-6 | 15 | TRBV25-1
CASSEAQGRNQPQHF | TGTGCCAGTAGTGAAGCGCAGGGCCGCAATCAGCCCCAGCATTTT | NA | NA | TRBJ1-5 | 15 | TRBV19
CASSSIAGTSGDEQFF | TGTGCCAGCAGCTCGATTGCCGGGACTAGCGGGGATGAGCAGTTCTTC | TRBD2 | NA | TRBJ2-1 | 16 | TRBV7-3